This entry lists 18 T cell receptor beta chains sequenced from one sample in a study of blood T cell repertoires in COVID-19. Sequenced by immunoSEQ multiplex PCR; TCRdb stores in-frame clones only, minus some. The sample includes about 250,000 clones, roughly 90% of them seen just once. The specimen sequenced was PBMCs or T cells enriched from blood (not recorded which). The receptors here all came from a woman younger than 45 with acute COVID-19.

J is TRBJ2-7 and V is TRBV2; TRBD1 matches 11 bases. This CDR3 contains 11 residues. Trimming took 10 bases from V and 6 from J; bases not matched to a gene: 2. The germline CDR1 and CDR2 sequences are SNHLY and FYNNEI. This CDR3 reads CAIGTGGEQYF. The CDR3 DNA is TGTGCCATCGGGACAGGGGGCGAGCAGTACTTC.

The chain recombines TRBV9 with TRBJ2-5, with D possibly TRBD2 on 5 matching bases. Germline V gene data show CDR1 as SGDLS and CDR2 as YYNGEE. Trimming left V 0 bases short and J 2 bases short, with 11 bases between. CDR3 length: 15 residues. The CDR3 region has the DNA TGTGCCAGCAGCGTAGAGGGAAGCGGACAAGAGACCCAGTACTTC. Translation gives CASSVEGSGQETQYF.

V and J are TRBV6-4 and TRBJ1-6; TRBD1 agrees at 7 bases. Looked up from germline, CDR1 is MRHNA and CDR2 is SNTAGT. The CDR3 runs to 14 residues. Trimming cost V 8 bases and J 10 bases; bases outside gene matches: 11. The CDR3 loop is CASSQGEMASPLHF. The CDR3 coding sequence is TGTGCCAGCTCCCAGGGGGAGATGGCGTCACCCCTCCACTTT.

The V call is TRBV10-3, the J call TRBJ1-2; possible D gene TRBD1, 5 bases. V was trimmed by 8 bases and J by 7 bases, leaving 14 bases between them. The CDR3 spans 12 residues. In germline, CDR1 is ENHRY, CDR2 SYGVKD. Written as DNA, the CDR3 is TGTGCCATCGACCGGCAGGGCGGTGGCTACACCTTC. This encodes CAIDRQGGGYTF.

The chain employs TRBV29-1 and TRBJ2-5, with 7 bases aligning to TRBD2. V shed 0 bases, J shed 2 bases, and the junction held 12 bases outside the gene matches. Germline V gene data show CDR1 as SQVTM and CDR2 as ANQGSEA. CDR3 length: 17 amino acids. CDR3 sequence (DNA): TGCAGCGTTGAAGAGGGGAGGGCGCCACCGAAACAAGAGACCCAGTACTTC. It translates to CSVEEGRAPPKQETQYF.

This clone appeared a few times. The rearrangement joins TRBV11-1 to TRBJ1-1; D is ambiguous. V dropped 1 base and J dropped 11 bases, with 17 bases sitting between them. The CDR3 runs 14 residues. Germline lookup yields CDR1 SGHAT and CDR2 FQDESV (reference sequence). DNA of the CDR3: TGTGCCAGCAGCTTAGAACCCACGGGTGAGGTGGCTTTCTTT. Translation gives CASSLEPTGEVAFF.

The genes are TRBV11-3 and TRBJ2-7; TRBD2 agrees at 7 bases. Germline CDR1 SGHNT, CDR2 YENEEA. CDR3 length: 14 residues. J was trimmed by 0 bases and V by 5 bases; bases with no gene match: 4. The CDR3 coding sequence is TGTGCCAGCAGCCCGGGGGACTACTCCTACGAGCAGTACTTC. It codes for CASSPGDYSYEQYF.

The gene calls are TRBV5-1 and TRBJ2-2; 8 positions match TRBD1. This CDR3 is built from 15 residues. J gave up 1 base and V 4 bases, and 3 bases lay outside the gene matches. The V gene's germline CDR1 is SGHRS and CDR2 YFSETQ. CDR3 loop: CASSLGTGNTGELFF. The CDR3 bases are TGCGCCAGCAGCCTCGGGACAGGGAACACCGGGGAGCTGTTTTTT.

The rearrangement joins TRBV30 to TRBJ2-7; D might be TRBD1 (6 bases). The germline CDR1 and CDR2 sequences are GTSNPN and SVGIG (reference sequence). Trimming removed 1 base from V and 5 bases from J, with 15 bases in between. This CDR3 has 14 amino acids. The DNA for the CDR3 is TGTGCCTGGAGTGGTTACAGGGCGAGCAACGAGCAGTACTTC. It yields the protein CAWSGYRASNEQYF.

V and J are TRBV10-3 and TRBJ1-4; TRBD1 matches 8 bases. Losses at the gene ends were 2 bases for V and 3 bases for J; bases not matched to a gene: 5. Germline assignment: CDR1 ENHRY and CDR2 SYGVKD. The CDR3 totals 16 residues. CDR3 nucleotide sequence: TGTGCCATCAGTGAGACCTCGGGACAGGCTAATGAAAAACTGTTTTTT. Translated: CAISETSGQANEKLFF.

The CDR3 reads CASSLWTGSSYNSPLHF. The CDR3 bases are TGTGCCAGCAGTTTATGGACGGGGAGCTCCTATAATTCACCCCTCCACTTT. The chain recombines TRBV28 with TRBJ1-6; D gene ambiguous. In germline, CDR1 is MDHEN, CDR2 SYDVKM. Trimming took off 0 bases at V and 0 bases at J, with 9 bases between the two ends. CDR3 length equals 17 residues.

This clone was counted once. The V call is TRBV7-2, the J call TRBJ2-1; 7 nucleotides match TRBD2. Germline V gives CDR1 SGHTA, CDR2 FQGNSA. V dropped 3 bases and J dropped 5; count of bases not matched to a gene: 7. The CDR3 spans 15 residues. CDR3 in DNA: TGTGCCAGCAGCTTTATCCGGGCGGGAGACAATGAGCAGTTCTTC. Its translation is CASSFIRAGDNEQFF.

The chain has TRBV7-8 and TRBJ1-1; maybe TRBD1 (6 bases). The CDR3 spans 14 residues. Germline V gene data show CDR1 as SGHVS and CDR2 as FQNEAQ. V was shortened by 7 bases and J by 5 bases, with 17 bases between the two germline ends. The CDR3 coding sequence is TGTGCCAGCACTCTTGCCTCAGGGGCGACTGAAGCTTTCTTT. Its protein is CASTLASGATEAFF.

The chain joins TRBV28 to TRBJ2-5; unclear D gene. Trimming shortened V by 4 bases and J by 0 bases, and 6 bases separated the two germline ends. This CDR3 spans 13 amino acids. Germline values: CDR1 MDHEN, CDR2 SYDVKM. CDR3 protein: CASSSLYQETQYF. The CDR3 nucleotides are TGTGCCAGCAGTTCCCTTTACCAAGAGACCCAGTACTTC.

In this sample, this clone turned up a few times. This chain joins TRBV3-1 (or the pseudogene TRBV3-2) and TRBJ1-2; a possible D gene is TRBD1 (6 bases). Germline assignment: CDR1 LGHDT and CDR2 YNNKEL (reference sequence). This CDR3 has 17 residues. Between the trimmed V and J ends, which lost 0 bases and 10 bases, there was a span of 24 bases. The CDR3, as DNA: TGTGCCAGCAGCCAAGATCGGGTCTTGCGGGGGCTCAGGCACTACACCTTC. As protein: CASSQDRVLRGLRHYTF.

The chain carries TRBV20-1 and TRBJ1-2; D perhaps matches TRBD1 (5 bases). From germline, CDR1 is DFQATT and CDR2 SNEGSKA (reference sequence). This CDR3 contains 15 residues. V gave up 3 bases and J gave up 4 bases, with 18 bases separating them. CDR3 nucleotides: TGCAGTGCTAGTAGGATCGCAGGGAAGGGCTATGGCTACACCTTC. Protein product: CSASRIAGKGYGYTF.

The chain employs TRBV28 and TRBJ1-2; D gene uncertain. Germline CDR1 reads MDHEN; CDR2 reads SYDVKM. CDR3 size: 12 residues. Trimming left V 2 bases short and J 4 bases short, with 5 bases between. In DNA form, the CDR3 reads TGTGCCAGCAGTTTAGGGAGCTATGGCTACACCTTC. The encoded protein is CASSLGSYGYTF.

The chain couples TRBV6-5 to TRBJ1-4; TRBD1 matches 8 bases. CDR3 length: 15 amino acids. V lost 6 bases, J lost 4 bases, and 7 bases stayed unmatched. The germline gives CDR1 MNHEY, CDR2 SVGAGI. The CDR3 coding sequence is TGTGCCAGCAGCCAGGGACAGGCGGGTAATGAAAAACTGTTTTTT. Translating it yields CASSQGQAGNEKLFF.